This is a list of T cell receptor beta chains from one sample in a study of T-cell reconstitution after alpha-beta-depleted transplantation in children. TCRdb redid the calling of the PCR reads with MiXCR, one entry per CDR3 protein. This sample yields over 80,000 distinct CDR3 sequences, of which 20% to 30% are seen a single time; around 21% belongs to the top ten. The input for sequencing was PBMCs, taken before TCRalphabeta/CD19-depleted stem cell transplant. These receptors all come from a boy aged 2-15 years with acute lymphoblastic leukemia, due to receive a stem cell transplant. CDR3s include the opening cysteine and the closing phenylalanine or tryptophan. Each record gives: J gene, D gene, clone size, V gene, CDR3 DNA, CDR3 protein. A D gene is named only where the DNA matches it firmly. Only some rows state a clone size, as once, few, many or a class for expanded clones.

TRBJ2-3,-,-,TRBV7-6,TGTGCCAGCAGCTTAGTTCGGGCAGATACGCAGTATTTT,CASSLVRADTQYF
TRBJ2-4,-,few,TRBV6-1,TGTGCCAGCTCCCTCCGCGCAGGGTCTCTAGCCAAAAACATTCAGTACTTC,CASSLRAGSLAKNIQYF
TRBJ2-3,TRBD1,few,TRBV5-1,TGCGCCAGCAGCCCAGTCACAGGGGGGCGGGATACGCAGTATTTT,CASSPVTGGRDTQYF
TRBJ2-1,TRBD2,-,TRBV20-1,TGCAGTGCTCCCGGGACTAGCGGAGGAAGAGGTCATATTGATGAGCAGTTCTTC,CSAPGTSGGRGHIDEQFF
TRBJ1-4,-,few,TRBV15,TGTGCCACCAGCAGAGATTCGGAGGGGCGGGAAGAAAAACTGTTTTTT,CATSRDSEGREEKLFF
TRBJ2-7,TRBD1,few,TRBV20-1,TGCAGTGCTGGGAGACAGGGGGGCAACGAGCAGTACTTC,CSAGRQGGNEQYF
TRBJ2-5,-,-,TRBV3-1,TGTGCCAGCAACCTCAGAGGGGTGGGGGAGACCCAGTACTTC,CASNLRGVGETQYF
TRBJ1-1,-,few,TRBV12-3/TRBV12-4,TGTGCCAGCAGTGCCTTGAAGAACACTGAAGCTTTCTTT,CASSALKNTEAFF
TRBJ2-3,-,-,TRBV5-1,TGCGCCAGCAGCTCCTCCGGAGGGGCGAATACGCAGTATTTT,CASSSSGGANTQYF
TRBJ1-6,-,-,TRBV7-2,TGTGCCAGCAGCTTAACTTTCAGGGTTCCCAATTCACCCCTCCACTTT,CASSLTFRVPNSPLHF